Shown below are 10 T cell receptor beta chains from a single sample sequenced in a study of T cells in Graves' hyperthyroidism and ophthalmopathy. It was RNA transcripts that yielded the amplified TCR beta CDR3 regions. TCR CDR3 underwent first-round RT-PCR with the HTBI primer set. TCRdb redid the calling of the multiplex PCR reads with MiXCR, one entry per CDR3 protein. The sample carries approximately 600,000 distinct CDR3 sequences, 20% to 25% recorded once. The material sequenced was blood. These receptors were obtained from a young man with Graves' ophthalmopathy.

In its sample, this clonotype was seen a few times. The chain joins TRBV9 to TRBJ2-5; D is unresolved. CDR3 size: 13 residues. Germline CDR1 reads SGDLS; CDR2 reads YYNGEE. V dropped 4 bases and J dropped 4 bases, with 11 bases sitting between them. DNA for the CDR3: TGTGCCAGCAGCATCTCTAGTGGAGAGACCCAGTACTTC. Translation: CASSISSGETQYF.

This clonotype was picked up many times. The chain has TRBV30 and TRBJ2-5; unclear D gene. The V end lost 5 bases, the J end lost 5 bases, and 21 bases lay between the germline ends. The CDR3 is 15 amino acids. Germline values: CDR1 GTSNPN, CDR2 SVGIG (reference sequence). The CDR3 DNA follows: TGTGCCTGGCTCCTCTCGGGCCCGGCAGTGGAGACCCAGTACTTC. This codes for CAWLLSGPAVETQYF.

This clonotype was counted only a few times. The V call is TRBV7-9, the J call TRBJ2-3; 8 nucleotides align to TRBD2. This CDR3 spans 16 amino acids. Germline V gene lookup returns CDR1 SEHNR and CDR2 FQNEAQ (reference sequence). V was pared by 0 bases and J by 2 bases, with 4 bases of the junction left unmatched. As DNA, the CDR3 is TGTGCCAGCAGCTTAGCAGCGGGAGTCGACACAGATACGCAGTATTTT. The encoded protein is CASSLAAGVDTDTQYF.

This clonotype was detected many times. This rearrangement joins TRBV11-2 to TRBJ2-7; 8 bases align to TRBD1. Unmatched junction bases numbered 14, after V lost 1 base and J lost 6 bases. CDR3 length equals 17 residues. Germline CDR1 is SGHAT and CDR2 is FQNNGV. CDR3 in amino acids: CASSLVSATGGRGEQYF. In DNA form, the CDR3 reads TGTGCCAGCAGCTTAGTCTCAGCCACAGGGGGGCGCGGCGAGCAGTACTTC.

Ten or more counts support this clonotype. The V call is TRBV30, the J call TRBJ1-3, with D tentatively TRBD1 (5 bases). CDR3 length: 14 amino acids. V shed 4 bases and J shed 2 bases, with 12 bases lying between them. CDR1 GTSNPN and CDR2 SVGIG come from the germline V gene (reference sequence). The CDR3 DNA is TGTGCCTGGAATCCTAGACAGCCTGGAAACACCATATATTTT. This encodes CAWNPRQPGNTIYF.

About this clonotype itself: A read error may be the cause here, since a much bigger clone is one base away. The chain has TRBV28 and TRBJ1-2, with 9 nucleotides matching TRBD1. Germline V CDR1 and CDR2: MDHEN, SYDVKM. This CDR3 is built from 13 residues. After removal of 4 bases from V and 7 bases from J, the junction contained 4 bases not matched to a gene. The CDR3 spells CASSYRGPCGYTF. Written as DNA, the CDR3 is TGTGCCAGCAGTTACAGGGGGCCCTGTGGCTACACCTTC.

This clonotype was recorded many times. The chain combines TRBV28 with TRBJ2-1, with TRBD2 matching 10 bases. Per the germline V gene, CDR1 is MDHEN and CDR2 is SYDVKM. This CDR3 spans 14 amino acids. Germline trimming cut 5 bases from V and 6 bases from J; bases unmatched to any gene: 4. As DNA, the CDR3 is TGTGCCAGCAGTCTGACTAGCGGGTTCAATGAGCAGTTCTTC. Translating gives CASSLTSGFNEQFF.

This clonotype was found a few times. J is TRBJ2-7 and V is TRBV28, with 8 nucleotides matching TRBD2. This CDR3 region has 15 residues. Per germline, CDR1 MDHEN and CDR2 SYDVKM. V shed 8 bases, J shed 3 bases, and the junction held 12 bases outside the gene matches. This CDR3 reads CASERQSGTSYEQYF. The CDR3 DNA reads as TGTGCCAGCGAGCGCCAATCCGGGACTAGCTACGAGCAGTACTTC.

The gene calls are TRBV7-9 and TRBJ2-5; D not resolved. Germline CDR1 SEHNR, CDR2 FQNEAQ (reference sequence). CDR3 length equals 14 residues. V was pared by 2 bases and J by 2 bases, with 9 bases between. The CDR3 here is CASSLKQLQETQYF. CDR3 nucleotides: TGTGCCAGCAGCTTAAAACAGCTACAAGAGACCCAGTACTTC.

The chain couples TRBV9 to TRBJ2-1; TRBD2 matches 9 bases. V was pared by 0 bases and J by 5 bases, with 6 bases of the junction left unmatched. This CDR3 is built from 16 residues. The germline V gene has CDR1 SGDLS and CDR2 YYNGEE. This chain's CDR3 is CASSVEGLAGNNEQFF. The DNA for the CDR3 is TGTGCCAGCAGCGTAGAGGGGCTAGCGGGAAACAATGAGCAGTTCTTC.